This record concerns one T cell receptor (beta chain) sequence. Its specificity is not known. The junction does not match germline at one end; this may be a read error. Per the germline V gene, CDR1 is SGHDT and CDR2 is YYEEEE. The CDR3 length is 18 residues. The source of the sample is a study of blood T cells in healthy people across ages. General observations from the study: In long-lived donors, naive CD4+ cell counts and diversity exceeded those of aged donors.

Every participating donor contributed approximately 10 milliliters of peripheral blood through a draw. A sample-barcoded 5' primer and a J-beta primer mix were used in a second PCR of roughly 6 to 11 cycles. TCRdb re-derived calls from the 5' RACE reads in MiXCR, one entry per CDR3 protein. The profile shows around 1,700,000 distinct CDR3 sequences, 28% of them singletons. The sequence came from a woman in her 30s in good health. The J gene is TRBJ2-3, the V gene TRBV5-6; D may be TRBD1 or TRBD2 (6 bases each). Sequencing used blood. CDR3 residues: CASSLNPLAAGRTDAQYF. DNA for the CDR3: TGTGCCAGCAGCTTGAATCCCTTAGCGGCGGGAAGGACAGATGCGCAGTATTTT.